These 22 T cell receptor beta chains came from one sample sequenced in a study of human T cells and chemical hapten exposure. TCRdb used MiXCR to reprocess the RACE reads, holding one entry per CDR3 protein. The sample has about 120,000 distinct CDR3 sequences; about 12% are singletons. Time point in this sample: patch test 1, 2 weeks after DPC sensitization. Treatment: therapeutic diphenylcyclopropenone sensitization with weekly scalp DPC. Sequenced material: whole blood, taken in connection with sensitization to the hapten diphenylcyclopropenone (DPC). These TCRs come from a woman in her fifties or sixties with alopecia areata. Some clones in this sample may be carry-over from other donors' samples.

The table lists this clonotype with many counts. CDR3 nucleotide sequence: TGTGCCAGCAGCTTAGCGCCCAGGGACTACACCGGGGAGCTGTTTTTT. It encodes CASSLAPRDYTGELFF. The chain is built from TRBV7-8 and TRBJ2-2; weak D call: TRBD2 (6 bases). Germline loops: CDR1 SGHVS, CDR2 FQNEAQ. CDR3 size: 16 residues. V lost 0 bases and J lost 3, with 11 bases in between.

This chain uses TRBV29-1 with TRBJ2-3, with unresolved D. The CDR3 is made up of 13 amino acids. The V gene lost 1 base and the J gene lost 0 bases, with 5 bases spanning the gap. CDR1 is SQVTM and CDR2 is ANQGSEA in the germline V gene. This chain's CDR3 is CSVEAASTDTQYF. Written as DNA, the CDR3 is TGCAGCGTTGAAGCCGCTAGCACAGATACGCAGTATTTT.

This clonotype has only a few counts. In DNA, the CDR3 is TGTGCCAGCAGTTACAACGGGGGACGGGAGACCCAGTACTTC. Translating gives CASSYNGGRETQYF. This chain uses TRBV7-8 with TRBJ2-5; possibly TRBD2 for D (6 bases). The CDR3 runs to 14 residues. V was cut by 6 bases and J by 5 bases, with 16 bases left in between. Germline values: CDR1 SGHVS, CDR2 FQNEAQ.

The chain has TRBV27 and TRBJ2-1; a possible D gene is TRBD1 (5 bases). V lost 6 bases, J lost 5 bases, and 11 bases lay in between. This CDR3 has 13 residues. The germline gives CDR1 MNHEY, CDR2 SMNVEV (reference sequence). CDR3: CASSLGRDNEQFF. The CDR3 DNA reads as TGTGCCAGCAGCCTCGGCAGGGACAATGAGCAGTTCTTC.

This clonotype has only a few counts. The rearrangement joins TRBV20-1 to TRBJ2-3, with 7 positions matching TRBD2. The germline CDR1 and CDR2 sequences are DFQATT and SNEGSKA (reference sequence). The CDR3 runs to 15 residues. V lost 5 bases to trimming and J lost 4 bases; unmatched junction nucleotides: 12. The CDR3 DNA follows: TGCAGTGCTGGGCTCCTGCGGGAGATCGCAGATACGCAGTATTTT. This translates into CSAGLLREIADTQYF.

This chain uses TRBV20-1 with TRBJ2-7; D unclear. The germline CDR1 and CDR2 sequences are DFQATT and SNEGSKA (reference sequence). The CDR3 is made up of 11 amino acids. With 5 bases removed from V and 0 bases from J, the gap between germline ends came to 5 bases. For the CDR3, the DNA is TGCAGTGCTGCCGACTCCTACGAGCAGTACTTC. Translated, it gives CSAADSYEQYF.

As concerns this clonotype: Just one base apart from a much larger clone, this may be a read error. This sequence joins TRBV7-2 and TRBJ2-4; possibly TRBD1 for D (5 bases). V lost 1 base, J lost 2 bases, and 6 bases lay in between. This CDR3 is 14 amino acids long. Germline values: CDR1 SGHTA, CDR2 FQGNSA. The DNA of the CDR3 is TGTGCCAGCAGCTTAGAGGGGTCCAAAAACATTCAGTACTTC. This gives the protein CASSLEGSKNIQYF.

The rearrangement links TRBV27 to TRBJ2-5; 11 nucleotides agree with TRBD2. Trimming cost V 4 bases and J 3 bases; bases outside gene matches: 7. In germline, CDR1 is MNHEY, CDR2 SMNVEV (reference sequence). This CDR3 contains 16 residues. The CDR3 reads CASSSRLAGSKETQYF. The CDR3 DNA reads as TGTGCCAGCAGTTCCCGACTAGCGGGGAGTAAAGAGACCCAGTACTTC.

This clonotype was counted between two and nine times. This rearrangement joins TRBV28 to TRBJ1-5, with unresolved D. Trimming removed 8 bases at V and 4 bases at J, with 9 bases between. This CDR3 is 12 amino acids long. CDR1 is MDHEN and CDR2 is SYDVKM in the germline V gene. CDR3 DNA: TGTGCCAGCGGCCCGTTGAATCAGCCCCAGCATTTT. Translating it yields CASGPLNQPQHF.

Only a few counts were recorded for this clonotype. The J gene is TRBJ2-3, the V gene TRBV11-2, with D possibly TRBD2 on 6 matching bases. There are 13 residues in the CDR3. Germline V lookup: CDR1 SGHAT, CDR2 FQNNGV. The ends were cut back, 3 bases at V and 6 bases at J, with 10 bases in the middle. CDR3 loop: CASSLRGVDTQYF. CDR3 DNA: TGTGCCAGCAGCTTGCGCGGGGTGGATACGCAGTATTTT.

This clonotype appeared a few times. The chain recombines TRBV5-8 with TRBJ1-4, with 7 bases lining up with TRBD1. Germline V lookup: CDR1 SGHTS, CDR2 YDEGEE. V was clipped by 1 base and J by 3 bases; unmatched bases: 9. CDR3 length: 17 residues. The CDR3 region is CASSLRGGSLPNEKLFF. DNA of the CDR3: TGTGCCAGCAGCTTGCGAGGGGGCTCCCTCCCTAATGAAAAACTGTTTTTT.

This chain links TRBV19 with TRBJ1-4; 9 bases agree with TRBD1. V shed 5 bases and J 1 base; nucleotides not matched to a gene: 2. The V gene's germline CDR1 is LNHDA and CDR2 SQIVND (reference sequence). The CDR3 has 15 amino acids. The CDR3 nucleotides read TGTGCCAGTAGTTCGACAGGGGGAACTAATGAAAAACTGTTTTTT. The encoded protein is CASSSTGGTNEKLFF. Full variable domain (missing parts from reference TRBV19 and TRBJ1-4): DGGITQSPKYLFRKEGQNVTLSCEQNLNHDAMYWYRQDPGQGLRLIYYSQIVNDFQKGDIAEGYSVSREKKESFPLTVTSAQKNPTAFYLCASSSTGGTNEKLFFGSGTQLSVL.

This clonotype has ten or more counts. The J gene is TRBJ2-1, the V gene TRBV4-3; D not certain. Germline-derived CDR1 and CDR2 are LGHNA and YSLEER. V lost 4 bases to trimming and J lost 3 bases, with 10 bases between them. This CDR3 spans 14 amino acids. The chain's CDR3 is CASSPGSVYNEQFF. The CDR3 DNA follows: TGCGCCAGCAGCCCCGGGTCAGTCTACAATGAGCAGTTCTTC.

This clonotype was seen repeatedly, ten times or more. J is TRBJ1-1 and V is TRBV12-5; D is ambiguous. V lost 0 bases and J 8 bases, leaving 19 bases between the germline ends. The CDR3 has 16 amino acids. Per the germline V gene, CDR1 is LGHNT and CDR2 is FRNRAP. CDR3 nucleotides: TGTGCTAGTGGTTTGGTACGACTAGGCCAGTTGTTAGAAGCTTTCTTT. It yields the protein CASGLVRLGQLLEAFF.

This clonotype was picked up a small number of times. The rearrangement uses TRBV6-2 or TRBV6-3 and TRBJ2-7; D is perhaps TRBD1 (5 bases). V was pared by 7 bases and J by 2 bases, with 9 bases between. The CDR3 contains 12 residues. Germline CDR1 MNHEY, CDR2 SVGEGT. The CDR3 nucleotides are TGTGCCAGCACCAGCAGGGCCTACGAGCAGTACTTC. Its translation: CASTSRAYEQYF.

A few counts support this clonotype. This sequence joins TRBV25-1 and TRBJ2-3; 9 bases line up with TRBD1. J gave up 5 bases and V 4 bases, and 13 bases lay outside the gene matches. This CDR3 has 17 residues. CDR1 MGHDK and CDR2 SYGVNS come from the germline V gene. CDR3 region: CASSAPGTGKLVDTQYF. CDR3 sequence (DNA): TGTGCCAGCAGTGCCCCCGGGACAGGGAAGCTGGTAGATACGCAGTATTTT.

The rearrangement joins TRBV7-9 to TRBJ1-4; D is perhaps TRBD1 (6 bases). V was trimmed by 4 bases and J by 0 bases, leaving 9 bases between them. The germline gives CDR1 SEHNR, CDR2 FQNEAQ (reference sequence). The CDR3 spans 15 residues. CDR3 sequence reads: CASSSRQATNEKLFF. The CDR3 DNA reads as TGTGCCAGCAGCTCCCGACAGGCAACTAATGAAAAACTGTTTTTT.

This rearrangement joins TRBV6-1 to TRBJ2-2, with D possibly matching TRBD1 (6 bases). The CDR3 has 13 amino acids. In germline, CDR1 is MNHNS, CDR2 SASEGT. Deletions cut 8 bases from V and 3 bases from J, with 10 bases between. CDR3 nucleotide sequence: TGTGCCAGCCTCACAGGGTACACCGGGGAGCTGTTTTTT. This codes for CASLTGYTGELFF.

This clonotype was detected many times. The rearrangement joins TRBV5-1 to TRBJ2-7; the match to TRBD1 covers 11 bases. Per the germline V gene, CDR1 is SGHRS and CDR2 is YFSETQ. The CDR3 is 14 amino acids. V lost 5 bases to trimming and J lost 2 bases; unmatched junction nucleotides: 3. The CDR3 nucleotides are TGCGCCAGCAGTTCGGACAGGGGGCCCTACGAGCAGTACTTC. It codes for CASSSDRGPYEQYF. Combining the CDR3 with reference TRBV5-1 and TRBJ2-7 gives the whole variable domain KAGVTQTPRYLIKTRGQQVTLSCSPISGHRSVSWYQQTPGQGLQFLFEYFSETQRNKGNFPGRFSGRQFSNSRSEMNVSTLELGDSALYLCASSSDRGPYEQYFGPGTRLTVT.

This clonotype was counted a few times. The chain combines TRBV28 with TRBJ2-7; no clear D. Trimming removed 2 bases from V and 4 bases from J, with 6 bases in between. The CDR3 sequence is 12 residues long. The germline gives CDR1 MDHEN, CDR2 SYDVKM. CDR3 nucleotides: TGTGCCAGCAGTTTACGCCTTTACGAGCAGTACTTC. Protein product: CASSLRLYEQYF.

This clonotype was recorded at least ten times. V usage is TRBV6-2 or TRBV6-3 and J usage is TRBJ2-7, with D uncertain. This CDR3 contains 13 residues. Looked up from germline, CDR1 is MNHEY and CDR2 is SVGEGT. Between the trimmed V and J ends, which lost 2 bases and 3 bases, there was a span of 8 bases. In nucleotides, the CDR3 is TGTGCCAGCAGTTACAACGAGAACTACGAGCAGTACTTC. Translation gives CASSYNENYEQYF.

DNA for the CDR3: TGCAGTGCTAGTTTTGCGTACAGGGAATTCGCTGAAGCTTTCTTT. Translated, it gives CSASFAYREFAEAFF. The chain joins TRBV20-1 to TRBJ1-1; D is perhaps TRBD1 (6 bases). Trimming removed 3 bases from V and 6 bases from J, with 20 bases in between. From germline, CDR1 is DFQATT and CDR2 SNEGSKA (reference sequence). The CDR3 spans 15 residues.